The 15 T cell receptor beta chains reported below all come from one sample, sequenced in a study of neurological immune-mediated disorders. MiXCR, run by TCRdb on the 5' RACE reads, gives a single entry per CDR3 protein. The sample gives 50,000 to 55,000 distinct CDR3 sequences, 10% of which show up once; about 5.7% is in the top ten. Material: PBMCs. These receptors originate from a man aged 65 to 79 with HTLV-1-associated myelopathy (HAM/TSP).

The rearrangement uses TRBV20-1 and TRBJ2-1; 9 positions match TRBD2. Losses at the gene ends were 4 bases for V and 6 bases for J; bases not matched to a gene: 4. CDR1 is DFQATT, CDR2 SNEGSKA, per germline (reference sequence). The CDR3 consists of 13 residues. The CDR3 reads CSANSGSLNEQFF. CDR3 nucleotide sequence: TGCAGTGCTAATAGCGGGAGTCTCAATGAGCAGTTCTTC.

Ten or more counts support this clonotype. The rearrangement links TRBV28 to TRBJ2-1, with 9 bases aligning to TRBD1. Losses at the gene ends were 11 bases for V and 9 bases for J; bases not matched to a gene: 14. The CDR3 runs 14 residues. Per the germline V gene, CDR1 is MDHEN and CDR2 is SYDVKM. CDR3 loop: CASSAGTGFVEQFF. In DNA, the CDR3 is TGTGCCTCCTCGGCCGGGACAGGGTTCGTTGAGCAGTTCTTC.

This clonotype came up once. An end of the junction differs from the germline gene, which may be a read error. The chain couples TRBV20-1 to TRBJ2-7; possibly TRBD1 or TRBD2 for D (5 bases each). The CDR3 totals 14 residues. The germline gives CDR1 DFQATT, CDR2 SNEGSKA (reference sequence). The CDR3 loop is CSARDLGEYYELYF. For the CDR3, the DNA is TGCAGTGCTAGAGATTTAGGGGAGTACTACGAGCTGTACTTC.

In this sample, this clonotype turned up many times. The J gene is TRBJ2-7, the V gene TRBV20-1; the D call may be TRBD1 or TRBD2 (5 bases each). V lost 3 bases to trimming and J lost 4 bases, with 22 bases between them. Per germline, CDR1 DFQATT and CDR2 SNEGSKA (reference sequence). CDR3 length: 16 amino acids. The CDR3 loop reads CSASQVRGTDPYEQYF. The CDR3 DNA reads TGCAGTGCTAGCCAAGTTCGAGGGACGGATCCTTACGAGCAGTACTTC.

This clonotype was seen at least ten times. This chain connects TRBV3-1 to TRBJ1-1; D unresolved. Germline CDR1 LGHDT, CDR2 YNNKEL (reference sequence). V was shortened by 7 bases and J by 0 bases, with 12 bases between the two germline ends. The CDR3 length is 14 residues. DNA of the CDR3: TGTGCCAGCACCCGGGGTTTCGTGAACACTGAAGCTTTCTTT. This gives the protein CASTRGFVNTEAFF.

The sample holds many counts of this clonotype. The rearrangement uses TRBV6-6 and TRBJ2-3; possible D gene TRBD2, 5 bases. V shed 8 bases and J shed 0 bases, with 9 bases lying between them. The V gene's germline CDR1 is MNHNY and CDR2 SVGAGI (reference sequence). This CDR3 comprises 13 residues. CDR3 nucleotides: TGTGCCAGCCTACGGGGAAGCACAGATACGCAGTATTTT. Its protein product is CASLRGSTDTQYF.

This clonotype came up many times. The genes are TRBV20-1 and TRBJ2-1; 9 nucleotides match TRBD1. The trim removed 5 bases at V and 0 bases at J, leaving 5 bases unmatched. In germline, CDR1 is DFQATT, CDR2 SNEGSKA (reference sequence). The CDR3 runs to 15 residues. CDR3 DNA: TGCAGTGCTTCGACAGGGGGTCCCTCCTACAATGAGCAGTTCTTC. This gives the protein CSASTGGPSYNEQFF.

This sequence joins TRBV9 and TRBJ2-1; 11 bases align to TRBD1. V trimming: 0 bases; J trimming: 9 bases; junction bases outside the gene matches: 11. The CDR3 has 17 amino acids. The germline CDR1 and CDR2 sequences are SGDLS and YYNGEE. The CDR3: CASSVGGQGAQTVEQFF. As DNA, the CDR3 is TGTGCCAGCAGCGTAGGAGGACAGGGGGCGCAAACGGTTGAGCAGTTCTTC.

This clonotype has a count of ten or more. This chain links TRBV28 with TRBJ1-1, with TRBD1 as a possible D gene (6 bases). This CDR3 is 15 amino acids long. Looked up from germline, CDR1 is MDHEN and CDR2 is SYDVKM. V was pared by 4 bases and J by 5 bases, with 17 bases between. CDR3 loop: CASSSPTGWETEAFF. For the CDR3, the DNA is TGTGCCAGCAGTTCCCCGACAGGTTGGGAAACTGAAGCTTTCTTT. The variable domain in full, completed from reference TRBV28 and TRBJ1-1, reads DVKVTQSSRYLVKRTGEKVFLECVQDMDHENMFWYRQDPGLGLRLIYFSYDVKMKEKGDIPEGYSVSREKKERFSLILESASTNQTSMYLCASSSPTGWETEAFFGQGTRLTVV.

This clonotype came up many times. The V gene is TRBV20-1, the J gene TRBJ2-4, with a tentative D call TRBD2 (5 bases). V dropped 3 bases and J dropped 0 bases, with 15 bases sitting between them. Germline lookup yields CDR1 DFQATT and CDR2 SNEGSKA (reference sequence). The CDR3 length is 16 residues. The CDR3 spells CSASEGLAEAKNIQYF. CDR3 sequence (DNA): TGCAGTGCTAGCGAAGGGCTAGCAGAAGCCAAAAACATTCAGTACTTC.

This clonotype ranks as medium-sized. V usage is TRBV9 and J usage is TRBJ1-2; D might be TRBD1 (5 bases). Trimming took off 2 bases at V and 5 bases at J, with 22 bases between the two ends. CDR1 SGDLS and CDR2 YYNGEE come from the germline V gene. The CDR3 runs to 17 residues. This chain's CDR3 is CASSVSPQGAILYGYTF. The CDR3 nucleotides are TGTGCCAGCAGCGTCTCCCCACAAGGGGCTATCTTATATGGCTACACCTTC.

This clonotype showed up many times. The rearrangement joins TRBV7-2 to TRBJ2-1; no clear D. Germline V gives CDR1 SGHTA, CDR2 FQGNSA. Trimming took off 3 bases at V and 5 bases at J, with 8 bases between the two ends. CDR3 length equals 13 residues. The CDR3 loop reads CASSFRNNNEQFF. The DNA for the CDR3 is TGTGCCAGCAGCTTCAGGAACAACAATGAGCAGTTCTTC.

At least ten counts were recorded for this clonotype. This chain connects TRBV28 to TRBJ1-4; TRBD1 is a possible D gene (6 bases). Germline CDR1 MDHEN, CDR2 SYDVKM. There are 16 residues in the CDR3. V was clipped by 7 bases and J by 5 bases, with 20 bases between them. The CDR3 loop reads CASTWSVKGGNEKLFF. The CDR3 coding sequence is TGTGCCAGCACCTGGAGTGTTAAGGGGGGGAATGAAAAACTGTTTTTT.

This clonotype was detected only a few times. The chain has TRBV29-1 and TRBJ2-3; possible D gene TRBD2, 6 bases. V shed 3 bases and J shed 5 bases, with 12 bases lying between them. Per the germline V gene, CDR1 is SQVTM and CDR2 is ANQGSEA. This CDR3 is 13 amino acids long. This chain's CDR3 is CSVDTGEVDTQYF. The CDR3 bases are TGCAGCGTTGATACGGGAGAGGTAGATACGCAGTATTTT.

There are many counts of this clonotype. CDR3 loop: CASSQGTGLSGANVLTF. The CDR3 region has the DNA TGCGCCAGCAGCCAAGGAACAGGACTCTCTGGGGCCAACGTCCTGACTTTC. V is TRBV4-3 and J is TRBJ2-6; D is perhaps TRBD1 or TRBD2 (5 bases each). V was clipped by 1 base and J by 0 bases, with 10 bases between them. The CDR3 is 17 amino acids. CDR1 is LGHNA and CDR2 is YSLEER in the germline V gene.